This TCR beta chain was captured by sequencing in a study of T cells expressing NK-cell markers. Background on the study: In sorted CD3+CD56+NKG2C+, CD3+CD56+NKG2C- and CD3+CD56-NKG2C+ T cells, TCR beta repertoires were obtained.

The cDNA for TCR beta came from 5'RACE template switching with UMIs. TCRdb re-called the 5' RACE reads and shows each CDR3 protein once, DNA omitted. The table gives 130,000 to 150,000 distinct CDR3 sequences; the top ten clones make up roughly 12% of it. About this clonotype: No antigen is known for it.

General study results and limits: Dominant NKG2C+ clonotypes were found to form roughly 1.0-7.0% of CD8+ T cells in six donors. Questions lingered over whether expanded NKG2C+ T cell clones were HCMV-specific.

The CDR3 totals 15 residues. CDR1 and CDR2 from the germline V gene are SGHTA and FQGNSA. The chain has TRBV7-2 and TRBJ2-1; there is no DNA to check the TCRdb D call of TRBD2. Sequencing was carried out using blood T cells: a sorted CD56 or NKG2C T cell subset, CD4+ or CD8+ T cells, or bulk PBMC T cells (not recorded which). The sequence derives from a man aged 18 to 29 in good health. CDR3: CATTSDRETYNEQFF.